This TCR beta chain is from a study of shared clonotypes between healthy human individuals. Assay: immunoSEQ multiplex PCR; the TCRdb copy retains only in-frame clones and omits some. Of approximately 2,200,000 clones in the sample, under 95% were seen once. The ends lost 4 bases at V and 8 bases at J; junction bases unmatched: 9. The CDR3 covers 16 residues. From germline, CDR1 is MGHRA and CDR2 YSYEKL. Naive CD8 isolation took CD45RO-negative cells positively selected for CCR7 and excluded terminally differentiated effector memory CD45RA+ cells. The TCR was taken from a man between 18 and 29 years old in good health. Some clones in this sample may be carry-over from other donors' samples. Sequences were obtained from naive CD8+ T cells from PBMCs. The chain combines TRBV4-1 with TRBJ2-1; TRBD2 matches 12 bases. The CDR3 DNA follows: TGCGCCAGCAGCCCTCAACCTAGCGGGAGGGGCGATGAGCAGTTCTTC. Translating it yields CASSPQPSGRGDEQFF.